Sequencing of this TCR beta chain was carried out in a study of CD8+ T cells in alopecia areata. Following RNA extraction, reverse transcription yielded cDNA that acted as the sequencing template. The assay was immunoSEQ multiplex PCR, and TCRdb's table has in-frame clones only and misses some. The table lists about 180,000 clones, roughly 60% of them singletons. CDR1 is ENHRY, CDR2 SYGVKD, per germline. The germline V and J ends were trimmed by 2 bases and 3 bases, with 7 bases remaining between them. CDR3 length: 13 residues. Treatment described: oral pan-JAK inhibitor, 5-10 mg twice daily. This sequence was found in a human donor with alopecia areata. The V and J genes are TRBV10-3 and TRBJ1-2, with D perhaps matching TRBD1 (5 bases). Sample: CD4+ T cells sorted from blood, taken at approximately week 60, from a patient treated with tofacitinib. The CDR3 bases are TGTGCCATCAGTGAGATGACAGACTATGGCTACACCTTC. The encoded protein is CAISEMTDYGYTF.